This record concerns one T cell receptor beta chain sequence. The data were obtained in a study of cytomegalovirus exposure and HLA in healthy donors. The CDR3 spans 15 residues. Germline lookup yields CDR1 LNHDA and CDR2 SQIVND (reference sequence). V was cut by 1 base and J by 2 bases, with 9 bases left in between. PCR employed 60 Vbeta and 13 Jbeta primers. Clones were read by immunoSEQ multiplex PCR, and TCRdb kept only the in-frame ones, dropping some. The data hold some 200,000 clones, with roughly 9.5% observed a single time. The source is a woman in her 30s in good health and CMV-seropositive. The chain is built from TRBV19 and TRBJ1-5; D unclear. Sequencing was carried out using PBMCs. CDR3 coding DNA: TGTGCCAGTAGTATAGGGTTTATAGGCAATCAGCCCCAGCATTTT. This encodes CASSIGFIGNQPQHF.